These T cell receptor beta chains were read from a single sample in a study of technical replicates of blood from several donors. TCRdb keeps only in-frame clones here, not all; method: immunoSEQ multiplex PCR. The top ten hold roughly 10% of the sample, which has 8,000 to 10,000 clones, 91% seen once. Source material: PBMCs. These receptors were obtained from a human donor in good health. Both conserved end residues are part of each CDR3. Fields, in order: clone size, V gene, D gene, J gene, CDR3 DNA, CDR3 protein. D genes are given only for firm matches. Clone size is given for some rows only: seen once, a few or many times, or a class if the clone is expanded.

-,TRBV10-2,-,TRBJ2-7,TGCGCCACCTACGCCCAGGCCTCCTACGAGCAGTACTTC,CATYAQASYEQYF
-,TRBV5-1,-,TRBJ1-2,TGCGCCAGCAGCTCGCAGGGCAACTATGGCTACACCTTC,CASSSQGNYGYTF
once,TRBV5-1,TRBD2,TRBJ2-7,TGCGCCAGCAGCTTGCCCTGGACTAGCGGGAGGGCCGAGCAGTACTTC,CASSLPWTSGRAEQYF
-,TRBV5-6,-,TRBJ1-1,TGTGCCAGCAGCTTGCTGGGGGCAACCGCTGAAGCTTTCTTT,CASSLLGATAEAFF
-,TRBV7-6,-,TRBJ2-5,TGTGCCAGCAGCTTAGAGGGGGGGCGCGATGAGACCCAGTACTTC,CASSLEGGRDETQYF
-,TRBV15,-,TRBJ1-4,TGTGCCACCAGCAGAGGGCAGGGGAATGAAAAACTGTTTTTT,CATSRGQGNEKLFF
once,TRBV20-1,TRBD1,TRBJ1-4,TGCAGTGCTATTTCGGGACAGGGGTTGTTTTTT,CSAISGQGLFF
-,TRBV6-6,TRBD1,TRBJ2-7,TGTGCCAGCAGTTATTCAGGACAGGGGCGCGAGCAGTACTTC,CASSYSGQGREQYF
-,TRBV30,-,TRBJ1-5,TGTGCCTGGAGTAAAGAGGCGGCCATGATTATCCAGCCCCAGCATTTT,CAWSKEAAMIIQPQHF
-,TRBV2,TRBD2,TRBJ2-1,TGTGCCAGCAGACAACTAGCGGGAGCCTCCAATGAGCAGTTCTTC,CASRQLAGASNEQFF
-,TRBV5-6,TRBD1,TRBJ2-2,TGTGCCAGCAGCTTATTCGCAAGGGACAGGGGCACCGGGGAGCTGTTTTTT,CASSLFARDRGTGELFF